These 2 T cell receptor beta chains originate from one sample sequenced in a study of T cells in women clearing cervical HPV infection. The repertoire was sequenced with immunoSEQ multiplex PCR; TCRdb's copy has only in-frame clones and lacks some. The sample totals under 35,000 clones; its top ten clones hold more than 6.5%. The sequenced sample consisted of blood buffy coat. The receptors here all came from a woman aged 18 to 75 with a cervical HPV16 infection that either progressed to CIN3+ or cleared (not recorded which).

Comments on this clone: The CDR3 end is not reached by the read, which stops 3 residues before it; the germline J gene fills it in. The gene calls are TRBV18 and TRBJ2-2, with 8 bases matching TRBD2. CDR3 size: 16 residues. V lost 4 bases to trimming and J lost 2 bases; unmatched junction nucleotides: 6. Germline-derived CDR1 and CDR2 are KGHSH and LQKENI. CDR3 DNA, as far as it was read: TGTGCCAGCTCACTCAGCGGGGGCTATAACACCGGGGAG. Its protein is CASSLSGGYNTGE. In full, the CDR3 is CASSLSGGYNTGELFF.

A word on this clone: The read falls 3 residues short of the CDR3 end, and the missing part is taken from the germline J gene. The chain couples TRBV27 to TRBJ1-1, with a weak D call TRBD1 (6 bases). The CDR3 runs 12 residues. Between the trimmed V and J ends, which lost 6 bases and 7 bases, there was a span of 12 bases. CDR1 is MNHEY and CDR2 is SMNVEV in the germline V gene (reference sequence). The chain's CDR3 is CASSLIQGEAFF. The sequenced CDR3 bases are TGTGCCAGCAGCTTGATACAGGGTGAA.